The sequence of this T cell receptor (beta chain) was determined in a study of blood T cells in healthy people across ages. The table lists this clonotype with a few counts. Primed by a sample-barcoded 5' primer and a J-beta primer mix, a second PCR proceeded for 7 to 11 cycles. MiXCR, run by TCRdb on the 5' RACE reads, gives a single entry per CDR3 protein. Of almost 550,000 distinct CDR3 sequences in the sample, around 24% are singletons; the top ten hold roughly 9.4%. These same data were also listed under a study on T cells of mothers and their children.

This sequence was found in a boy under 18 in good health. The sequenced material came from blood.

CDR3 region: CASSLGHLSNYGYTF. The CDR3 region has the DNA TGTGCCAGCAGTTTAGGGCACCTCAGCAACTATGGCTACACCTTC. The chain couples TRBV28 to TRBJ1-2; no clear D gene. CDR3 size: 15 residues. V lost 2 bases to trimming and J lost 2 bases, with 12 bases between them. Germline lookup yields CDR1 MDHEN and CDR2 SYDVKM.